Below, one T cell receptor beta chain is given with its context. Its cognate antigen has yet to be identified. Within one base of it there is no much larger clone, and no base qualities were kept. This sample is part of a study of cytomegalovirus exposure and HLA in healthy donors (dated by TCRdb to 2016 to 2017). Regarding the complete study: A later analysis indicated that the 130 or so validation repertoires were generated on the platform also employed for the 650 to 850 repertoires of the first cohort. The study combined high-throughput TCR immunosequencing, statistical association of individual TCRs with disease status, and machine learning to predict cytomegalovirus infection status. Along with the roughly 670-subject first cohort, a separate validation cohort of more than 90 different subjects was used. The study aimed to test whether signatures of past pathogen exposure could be identified by cataloging public T cell receptors. Beyond this particular receptor, the publication reports: It was suggested by the authors that the approach could potentially be generalized to other disease states and immunological phenotypes. A later analysis lacked HLA typing for the validation cohort, so it scored co-occurrence in that cohort across all 120 or so repertoires. Subsequent analysis determined that TCRs grouped into clusters in the first cohort also showed a tendency toward co-occurrence across the 130 or so validation repertoires, and about 93% of cluster scores exceeded 0. Most TCR sequences were seen in very few donors, while some public TCRs were found in many individuals. In the study, roughly 160 TCR beta chains were listed as associated with cytomegalovirus. A few of the identified cytomegalovirus-associated TCR beta chains were confirmed in vitro to be specific for cytomegalovirus antigens. Cytomegalovirus status was reported to be diagnosed by the classifier with high specificity and sensitivity in both the original and validation cohorts.

The donors were included in the validation cohort of 130 or so subjects, a group kept apart from the roughly 670-subject first cohort. Library generation was performed with the immunoSEQ multiplex PCR assay. On the authors' methods: A statistical classification framework was built for diagnosing cytomegalovirus status from the catalog of TCR beta chain sequences. TCRdb's version of the immuneACCESS table is confined to in-frame rearrangements and falls short of the full clone set. An unresolved V gene accounts for under half of the shortfall where checked; the remainder is of unknown origin. V and J calls and clone size follow that table, whereas D and trimming were derived from the DNA. Here the sample has over 150,000 clones; 80% to 90% occur a single time. Roughly 5.7% of the sample rests with the top ten. The CDR3 measures 14 amino acids from cysteine to phenylalanine. Only the CDR3 region is kept as DNA, spanning 42 bases read in frame from base 1. The germline ends are 12 bases apart after V is trimmed by 2 bases and J by 3 bases.

The receptor was derived from a woman aged 25 to 45 in good health and CMV-seronegative. The chain employs TRBV5-3 and TRBJ2-7, with an unclear D gene assignment. TRBV5-3 is classed as an ORF, of uncertain function. The sequenced sample consisted of PBMCs. The CDR3 region: CARSLLVRHYEQYF. The DNA sequence is given as TGTGCCAGAAGCTTACTCGTCCGCCACTACGAGCAGTACTTC.